This entry describes one TCR beta chain. Its specificity is unknown. This sample stems from a study of shared clonotypes between healthy human individuals. Findings of the study overall: Clonotypes not shared had lower generation probabilities than those common to all four donors.

TCRdb's table, derived via immunoSEQ multiplex PCR, lists solely in-frame clones and lacks some. The sample records roughly 1,000,000 clones, around 78% being singletons. CDR3 length: 13 residues. With 0 bases removed from V and 9 bases from J, the gap between germline ends came to 12 bases. The germline V gene has CDR1 SGHRS and CDR2 YFSETQ. The rearrangement links TRBV5-1 to TRBJ1-1; no definite D call. Sequences were obtained from memory CD4+ T cells from PBMCs. Indicated subset: CD45RA-negative fraction. This sequence was found in a man aged 18 to 29 in good health. Some clones in this sample may be carry-over from other donors' samples. The CDR3 here is CASSLVLDGQAFF. The CDR3, as DNA: TGCGCCAGCAGCTTGGTGTTGGACGGTCAAGCTTTCTTT.